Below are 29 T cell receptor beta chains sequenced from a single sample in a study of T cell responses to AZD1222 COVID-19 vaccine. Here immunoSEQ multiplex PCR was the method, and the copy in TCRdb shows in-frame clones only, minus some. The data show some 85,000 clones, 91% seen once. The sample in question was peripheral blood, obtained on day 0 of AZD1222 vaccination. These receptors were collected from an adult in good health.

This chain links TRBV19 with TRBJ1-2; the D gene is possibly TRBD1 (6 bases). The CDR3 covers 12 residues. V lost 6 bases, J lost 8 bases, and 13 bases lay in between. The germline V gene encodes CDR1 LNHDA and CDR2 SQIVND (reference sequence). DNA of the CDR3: TGTGCCAGTAGCCTACAGGGAAGGGGCTACACCTTC. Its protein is CASSLQGRGYTF.

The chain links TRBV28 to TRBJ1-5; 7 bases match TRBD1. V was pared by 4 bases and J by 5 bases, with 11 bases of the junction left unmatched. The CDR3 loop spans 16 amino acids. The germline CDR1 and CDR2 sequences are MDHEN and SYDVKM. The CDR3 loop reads CASSSSRQGFDQPQHF. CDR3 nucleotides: TGTGCCAGCAGTTCCTCTAGACAGGGTTTTGATCAGCCCCAGCATTTT.

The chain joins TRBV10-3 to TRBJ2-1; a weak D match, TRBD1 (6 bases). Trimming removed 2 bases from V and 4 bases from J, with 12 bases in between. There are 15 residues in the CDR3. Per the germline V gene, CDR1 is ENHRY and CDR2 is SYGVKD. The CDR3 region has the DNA TGTGCCATCAGTGAGCCCTCTACAGGGTACAATGAGCAGTTCTTC. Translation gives CAISEPSTGYNEQFF.

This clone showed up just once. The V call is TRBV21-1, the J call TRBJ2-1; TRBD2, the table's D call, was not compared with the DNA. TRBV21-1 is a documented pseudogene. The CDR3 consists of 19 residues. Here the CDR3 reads CASSVRLAGADCGINEQFF. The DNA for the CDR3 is TGTGCCAGCAGCGTTCGACTAGCGGGAGCGGATTGCGGGATCAATGAGCAGTTCTTC.

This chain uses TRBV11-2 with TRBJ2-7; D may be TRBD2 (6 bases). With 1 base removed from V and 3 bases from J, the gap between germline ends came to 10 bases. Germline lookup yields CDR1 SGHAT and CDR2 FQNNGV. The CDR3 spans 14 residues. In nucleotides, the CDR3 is TGTGCCAGCAGCTTAGCGGGGGTCATCTACGAGCAGTACTTC. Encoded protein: CASSLAGVIYEQYF.

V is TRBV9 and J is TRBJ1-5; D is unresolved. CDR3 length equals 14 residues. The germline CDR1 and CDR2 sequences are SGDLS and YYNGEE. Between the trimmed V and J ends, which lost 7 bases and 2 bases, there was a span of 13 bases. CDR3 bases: TGTGCCAGCTCCGGGGAGAAGGGCAATCAGCCCCAGCATTTT. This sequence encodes CASSGEKGNQPQHF.

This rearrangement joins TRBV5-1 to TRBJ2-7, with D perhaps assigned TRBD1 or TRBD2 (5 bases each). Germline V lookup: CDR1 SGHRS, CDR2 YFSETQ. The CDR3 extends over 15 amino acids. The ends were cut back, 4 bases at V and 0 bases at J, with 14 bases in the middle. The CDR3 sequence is CASSAAGTHSYEQYF. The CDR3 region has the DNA TGCGCCAGCAGCGCAGCCGGGACGCACTCCTACGAGCAGTACTTC.

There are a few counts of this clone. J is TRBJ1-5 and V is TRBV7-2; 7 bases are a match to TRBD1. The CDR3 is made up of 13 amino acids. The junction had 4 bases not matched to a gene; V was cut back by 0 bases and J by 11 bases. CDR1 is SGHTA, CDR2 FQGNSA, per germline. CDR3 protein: CASSLARTGSQHF. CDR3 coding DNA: TGTGCCAGCAGCTTAGCCCGGACAGGCTCCCAGCATTTT.

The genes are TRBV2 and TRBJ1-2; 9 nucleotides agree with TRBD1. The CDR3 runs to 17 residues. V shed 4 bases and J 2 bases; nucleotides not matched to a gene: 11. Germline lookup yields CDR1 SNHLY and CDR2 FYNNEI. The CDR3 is CASSGRGGQGWNYGYTF. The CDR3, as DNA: TGTGCCAGCAGTGGAAGGGGGGGACAGGGATGGAACTATGGCTACACCTTC.

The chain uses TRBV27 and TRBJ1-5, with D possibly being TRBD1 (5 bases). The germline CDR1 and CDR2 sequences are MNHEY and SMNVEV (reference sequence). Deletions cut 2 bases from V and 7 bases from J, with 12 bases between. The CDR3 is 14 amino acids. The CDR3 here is CASSLAGFGQPQHF. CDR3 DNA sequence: TGTGCCAGCAGTTTAGCAGGGTTTGGACAGCCCCAGCATTTT.

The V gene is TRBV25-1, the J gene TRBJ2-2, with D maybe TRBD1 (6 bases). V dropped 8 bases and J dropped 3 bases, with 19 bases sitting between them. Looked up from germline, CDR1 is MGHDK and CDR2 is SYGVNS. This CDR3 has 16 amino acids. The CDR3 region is CASGATDKGDTGELFF. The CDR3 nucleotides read TGTGCCAGCGGGGCCACGGACAAGGGGGACACCGGGGAGCTGTTTTTT.

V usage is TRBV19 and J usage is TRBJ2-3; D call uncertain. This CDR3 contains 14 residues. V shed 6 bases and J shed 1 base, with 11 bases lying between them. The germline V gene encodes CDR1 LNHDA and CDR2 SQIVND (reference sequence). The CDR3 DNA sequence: TGTGCCAGTAGGGACGGCTCCGGCACAGATACGCAGTATTTT. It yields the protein CASRDGSGTDTQYF.

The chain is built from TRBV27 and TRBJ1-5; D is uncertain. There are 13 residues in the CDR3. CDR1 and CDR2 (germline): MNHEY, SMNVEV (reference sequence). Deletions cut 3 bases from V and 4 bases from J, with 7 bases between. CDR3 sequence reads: CASSLVRNQPQHF. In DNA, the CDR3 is TGTGCCAGCAGTTTGGTGCGAAATCAGCCCCAGCATTTT.

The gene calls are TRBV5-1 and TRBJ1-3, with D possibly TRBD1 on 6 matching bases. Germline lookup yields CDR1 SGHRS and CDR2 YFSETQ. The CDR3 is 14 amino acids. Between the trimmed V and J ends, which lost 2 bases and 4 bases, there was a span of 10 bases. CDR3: CASSFGGLGNTIYF. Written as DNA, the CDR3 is TGCGCCAGCAGCTTTGGGGGGCTGGGAAACACCATATATTTT. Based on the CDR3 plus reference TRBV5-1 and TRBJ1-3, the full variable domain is KAGVTQTPRYLIKTRGQQVTLSCSPISGHRSVSWYQQTPGQGLQFLFEYFSETQRNKGNFPGRFSGRQFSNSRSEMNVSTLELGDSALYLCASSFGGLGNTIYFGEGSWLTVV.

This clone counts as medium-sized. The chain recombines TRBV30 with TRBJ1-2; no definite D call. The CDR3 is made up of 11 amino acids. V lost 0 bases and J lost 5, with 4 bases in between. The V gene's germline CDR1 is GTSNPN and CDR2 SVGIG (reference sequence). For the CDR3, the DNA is TGTGCCTGGAGTGTCGGGTATGGCTACACCTTC. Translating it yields CAWSVGYGYTF.

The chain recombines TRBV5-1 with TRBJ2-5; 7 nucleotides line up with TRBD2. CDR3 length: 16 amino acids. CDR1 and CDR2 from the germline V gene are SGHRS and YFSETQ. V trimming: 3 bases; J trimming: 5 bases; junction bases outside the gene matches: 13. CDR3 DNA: TGCGCCAGCAGCTCGGGAGGTGGGCCCCGGGTTGAGACCCAGTACTTC. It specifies CASSSGGGPRVETQYF.

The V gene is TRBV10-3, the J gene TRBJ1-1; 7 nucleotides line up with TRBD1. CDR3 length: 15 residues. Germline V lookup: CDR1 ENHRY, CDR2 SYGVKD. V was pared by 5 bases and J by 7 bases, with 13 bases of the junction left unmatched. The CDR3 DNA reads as TGTGCCATCAGTAATACTGCCACAGGGGTAGTTGAAGCTTTCTTT. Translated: CAISNTATGVVEAFF.

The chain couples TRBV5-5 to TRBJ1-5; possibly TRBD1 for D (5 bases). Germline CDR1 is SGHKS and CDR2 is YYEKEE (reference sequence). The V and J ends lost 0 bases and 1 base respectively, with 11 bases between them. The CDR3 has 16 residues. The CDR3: CASSLVGGMSNQPQHF. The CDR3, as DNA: TGTGCCAGCAGCTTGGTTGGGGGGATGAGCAATCAGCCCCAGCATTTT.

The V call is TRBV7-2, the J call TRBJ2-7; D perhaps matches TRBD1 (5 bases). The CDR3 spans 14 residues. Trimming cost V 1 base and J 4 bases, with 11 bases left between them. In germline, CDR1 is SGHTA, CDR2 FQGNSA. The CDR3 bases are TGTGCCAGCAGCTTAGTCCAGGGCCCTTACGAGCAGTACTTC. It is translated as CASSLVQGPYEQYF.

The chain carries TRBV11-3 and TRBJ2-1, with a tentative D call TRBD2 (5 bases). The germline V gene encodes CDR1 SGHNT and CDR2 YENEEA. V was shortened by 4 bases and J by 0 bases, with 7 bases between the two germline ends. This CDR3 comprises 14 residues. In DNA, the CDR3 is TGTGCCAGCAGCTCCGAGGGCTCCTACAATGAGCAGTTCTTC. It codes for CASSSEGSYNEQFF.

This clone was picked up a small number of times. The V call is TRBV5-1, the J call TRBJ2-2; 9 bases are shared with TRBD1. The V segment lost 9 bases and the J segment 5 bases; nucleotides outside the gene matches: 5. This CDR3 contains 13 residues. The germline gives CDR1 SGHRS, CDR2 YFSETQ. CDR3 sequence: CATRTGDTGELFF. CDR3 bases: TGCGCCACCCGGACAGGGGATACCGGGGAGCTGTTTTTT.

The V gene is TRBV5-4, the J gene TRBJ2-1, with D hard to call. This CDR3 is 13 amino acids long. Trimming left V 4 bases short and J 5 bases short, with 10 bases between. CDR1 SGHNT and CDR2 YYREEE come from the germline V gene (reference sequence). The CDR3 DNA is TGTGCCAGCAGCGGGGTCCGACACAATGAGCAGTTCTTC. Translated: CASSGVRHNEQFF.

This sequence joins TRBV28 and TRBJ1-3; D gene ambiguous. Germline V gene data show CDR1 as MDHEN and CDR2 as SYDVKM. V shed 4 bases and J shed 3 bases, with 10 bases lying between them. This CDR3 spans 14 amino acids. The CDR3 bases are TGTGCCAGCAGTTCACACCCGGATGGAAACACCATATATTTT. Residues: CASSSHPDGNTIYF.

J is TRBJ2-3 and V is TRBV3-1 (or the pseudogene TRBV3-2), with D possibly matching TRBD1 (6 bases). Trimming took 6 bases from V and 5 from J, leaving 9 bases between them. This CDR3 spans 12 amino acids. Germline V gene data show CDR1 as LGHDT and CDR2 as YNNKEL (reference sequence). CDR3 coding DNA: TGTGCCAGCAGGGGGGCTAGAGATACGCAGTATTTT. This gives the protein CASRGARDTQYF.

Here the CDR3 DNA reads TGTGCCAGTAGTATAGGTTCGCTAGCGGCTGAGCAGTTCTTC. Protein sequence: CASSIGSLAAEQFF. V is TRBV19 and J is TRBJ2-1; TRBD2 matches at 7 bases. Trimming cost V 1 base and J 9 bases; bases outside gene matches: 6. In germline, CDR1 is LNHDA, CDR2 SQIVND (reference sequence). The CDR3 totals 14 residues.

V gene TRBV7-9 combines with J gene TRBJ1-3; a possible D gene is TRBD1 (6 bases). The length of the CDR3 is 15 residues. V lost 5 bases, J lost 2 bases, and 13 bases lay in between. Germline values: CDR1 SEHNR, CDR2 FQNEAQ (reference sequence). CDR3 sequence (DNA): TGTGCCAGCAGCCTCACCTACAGGGCTGGAAACACCATATATTTT. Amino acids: CASSLTYRAGNTIYF.

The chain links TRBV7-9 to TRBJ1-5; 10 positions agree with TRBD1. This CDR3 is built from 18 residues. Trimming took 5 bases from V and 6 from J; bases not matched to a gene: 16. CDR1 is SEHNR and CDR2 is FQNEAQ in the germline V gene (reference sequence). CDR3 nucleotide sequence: TGTGCCAGCAGCCCCATAAATCGAGGGACAGGGGAGGGTCAGCCCCAGCATTTT. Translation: CASSPINRGTGEGQPQHF.

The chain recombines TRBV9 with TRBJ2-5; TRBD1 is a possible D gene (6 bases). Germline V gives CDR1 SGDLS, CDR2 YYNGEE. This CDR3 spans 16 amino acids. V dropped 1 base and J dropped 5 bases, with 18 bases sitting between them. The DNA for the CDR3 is TGTGCCAGCAGCGTAAGGGGCGGACAGAATCGGGAGACCCAGTACTTC. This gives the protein CASSVRGGQNRETQYF.

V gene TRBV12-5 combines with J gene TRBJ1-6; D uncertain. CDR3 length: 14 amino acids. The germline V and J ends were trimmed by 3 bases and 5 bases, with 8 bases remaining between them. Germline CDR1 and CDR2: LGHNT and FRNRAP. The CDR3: CASGLLGNNSPLHF. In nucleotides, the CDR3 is TGTGCTAGTGGTTTATTAGGGAATAATTCACCCCTCCACTTT.